The 5 T cell receptor beta chains given below trace back to one sample, sequenced in a study of early T cells in non-severe SARS-CoV-2 infection. TCRdb reprocessed the 5' RACE reads with MiXCR, giving one entry per CDR3 protein. The sample yields around 33,000 distinct CDR3 sequences, more than 6% seen once. Sequences were obtained from whole blood. These receptors were obtained from an adult who was a healthcare worker with PCR-confirmed SARS-CoV-2 infection or an uninfected control (not recorded which).

This clonotype was observed many times. The chain recombines TRBV29-1 with TRBJ2-5, with D uncertain. Germline lookup yields CDR1 SQVTM and CDR2 ANQGSEA. The CDR3 has 11 amino acids. With 5 bases removed from V and 5 bases from J, the gap between germline ends came to 9 bases. The CDR3 is CSVSSRETQYF. In DNA, the CDR3 is TGCAGCGTTTCCAGTCGGGAGACCCAGTACTTC.

Only one count was recorded for this clonotype. In DNA, the CDR3 is TGTGCCAGCAGTCCTATTCCCGGGACACCTGAAGCTTTCTTT. It encodes CASSPIPGTPEAFF. This chain connects TRBV7-8 to TRBJ1-1; TRBD1 is a possible D gene (6 bases). Germline values: CDR1 SGHVS, CDR2 FQNEAQ. The CDR3 has 14 residues. With 6 bases removed from V and 6 bases from J, the gap between germline ends came to 17 bases. The full variable domain, with the rest looked up from reference TRBV7-8 and TRBJ1-1, is GAGVSQSPRYKVAKRGQDVALRCDPISGHVSLFWYQQALGQGPEFLTYFQNEAQLDKSGLPSDRFFAERPEGSVSTLKIQRTQQEDSAVYLCASSPIPGTPEAFFGQGTRLTVV.

This clonotype is judged medium-sized. This chain connects TRBV19 to TRBJ2-1, with 8 bases lining up with TRBD2. J gave up 5 bases and V 10 bases, and 10 bases lay outside the gene matches. The CDR3 totals 14 residues. Germline values: CDR1 LNHDA, CDR2 SQIVND (reference sequence). This CDR3 reads CATAPFSGNNEQFF. The CDR3 region has the DNA TGTGCCACAGCACCTTTTAGCGGGAACAATGAGCAGTTCTTC.

This clonotype was observed many times. This chain links TRBV19 with TRBJ2-5; tentatively, D is TRBD1 (5 bases). Between the trimmed V and J ends, which lost 7 bases and 5 bases, there was a span of 14 bases. CDR3 size: 13 residues. CDR1 and CDR2 from the germline V gene are LNHDA and SQIVND (reference sequence). CDR3 DNA: TGTGCCAGTAATCAGGGCAGGAAGGAGACCCAGTACTTC. This translates into CASNQGRKETQYF.

At least ten counts were recorded for this clonotype. The gene calls are TRBV7-2 and TRBJ2-5; D gene uncertain. The CDR3 runs to 9 residues. Germline V lookup: CDR1 SGHTA, CDR2 FQGNSA. V was cut by 8 bases and J by 4 bases, with 2 bases left in between. The CDR3 region has the DNA TGTGCCAGCGGAGAGACCCAGTACTTC. Its protein is CASGETQYF.